The rows below give T cell receptor beta chains drawn from one sample of a study of long-term antiretroviral therapy in people with HIV. Using immunoSEQ multiplex PCR, the repertoire was profiled, and TCRdb retains in-frame clones only, with some absent. The repertoire consists of 20,000 to 25,000 clones, with roughly 82% occurring once and the leading ten covering approximately 20%. The specimen comprised unsorted PBMCs, sampled 0.1 years before starting antiretroviral therapy. The source is a man in his late teens or twenties with HIV. Both conserved end residues are part of each CDR3. A D gene is named only where the DNA matches it firmly. Clone size is stated in some rows and not others, as once, few, many or a class when expanded.

j_call: TRBJ2-5
d_call: NA
clone_size: NA
v_call: TRBV7-9
cdr3_nt: TGTGCCAGCAGCGCGCGTTCCGCCCGGGAGACCCAGTACTTC
cdr3_aa: CASSARSARETQYF

j_call: TRBJ2-5
d_call: TRBD2
clone_size: NA
v_call: TRBV15
cdr3_nt: TGTGCCACCAGCAGGAACCTTGGGACTAGCGGAGAGACCCAGTACTTC
cdr3_aa: CATSRNLGTSGETQYF

j_call: TRBJ1-2
d_call: NA
clone_size: NA
v_call: TRBV10-1
cdr3_nt: TGCGCCAGCAGTGAGTCAGGGGGCTATGGCTACACCTTC
cdr3_aa: CASSESGGYGYTF

j_call: TRBJ2-7
d_call: TRBD2
clone_size: NA
v_call: TRBV6-6
cdr3_nt: TGTGCCAGCAGCTCTGCCGGGACTAGCGGTTCCTACGAGCAGTACTTC
cdr3_aa: CASSSAGTSGSYEQYF

j_call: TRBJ2-3
d_call: TRBD1
clone_size: NA
v_call: TRBV29-1
cdr3_nt: TGCAGCGCCCGCCCCCGGGACAGGGGTCCCCGGGAAGATACGCAGTATTTT
cdr3_aa: CSARPRDRGPREDTQYF

j_call: TRBJ2-3
d_call: NA
clone_size: NA
v_call: TRBV5-1
cdr3_nt: TGCGCCAGCAGCTCATTAACCGCTAGCACAGATACGCAGTATTTT
cdr3_aa: CASSSLTASTDTQYF

j_call: TRBJ2-7
d_call: NA
clone_size: NA
v_call: TRBV29-1
cdr3_nt: TGCAGCGTTGAATTCGGAAGGAGAAACGAGCAGTACTTC
cdr3_aa: CSVEFGRRNEQYF

j_call: TRBJ2-7
d_call: NA
clone_size: few
v_call: TRBV6-5
cdr3_nt: TGTGCCAGCAGTTCGGGGGTCGGAGCCTACGAGCAGTACTTC
cdr3_aa: CASSSGVGAYEQYF

j_call: TRBJ2-2
d_call: NA
clone_size: NA
v_call: TRBV6-1
cdr3_nt: TGTGCCAGTCGGATGAAGGGCACCGGGGAGCTGTTTTTT
cdr3_aa: CASRMKGTGELFF

j_call: TRBJ2-5
d_call: TRBD1
clone_size: NA
v_call: TRBV27
cdr3_nt: TGTGCCAGCACTTCGACAGGGTTGGAGACCCAGTACTTC
cdr3_aa: CASTSTGLETQYF

j_call: TRBJ2-7
d_call: NA
clone_size: once
v_call: TRBV28
cdr3_nt: TGTGCCAGCAGTTACATTTACAGCGGCCCCAGGAACTCCGAGCAGTACTTC
cdr3_aa: CASSYIYSGPRNSEQYF

j_call: TRBJ2-7
d_call: NA
clone_size: NA
v_call: TRBV28
cdr3_nt: TGTGCCAGCAGTTTAGAAGAATTCGGCGAGCAGTACTTC
cdr3_aa: CASSLEEFGEQYF

j_call: TRBJ2-1
d_call: TRBD2
clone_size: NA
v_call: TRBV10-3
cdr3_nt: TGTGCCATCAGTAGCTCACCTCCCTCTAGCGGGAGCTCCGATGAGCAGTTCTTC
cdr3_aa: CAISSSPPSSGSSDEQFF

j_call: TRBJ2-1
d_call: NA
clone_size: NA
v_call: TRBV5-4
cdr3_nt: TGTGCCAGCAGCCCCTCCACGGGGAAGCAGTTCTTC
cdr3_aa: CASSPSTGKQFF

j_call: TRBJ2-5
d_call: TRBD1
clone_size: NA
v_call: TRBV7-9
cdr3_nt: TGTGCCAGCAGCTTATGGGACAGACACCAAGAGACCCAGTACTTC
cdr3_aa: CASSLWDRHQETQYF

j_call: TRBJ2-7
d_call: NA
clone_size: NA
v_call: TRBV28
cdr3_nt: TGTGCCAGCAGTCCCCCGGGGTGGCCCTACGAGCAGTACTTC
cdr3_aa: CASSPPGWPYEQYF

j_call: TRBJ2-7
d_call: TRBD1
clone_size: NA
v_call: TRBV6-5
cdr3_nt: TGTGCCAGCCGGGACAGGCTCTACGAGCAGTACTTC
cdr3_aa: CASRDRLYEQYF

j_call: TRBJ1-1
d_call: NA
clone_size: NA
v_call: TRBV5-1
cdr3_nt: TGCGCCAGCAGCTTTGGGGGCAACACTGAAGCTTTCTTT
cdr3_aa: CASSFGGNTEAFF

j_call: TRBJ2-2
d_call: TRBD1
clone_size: NA
v_call: TRBV5-1
cdr3_nt: TGCGCCAGCAGATCGGGACAGACCACGAACACCGGGGAGCTGTTTTTT
cdr3_aa: CASRSGQTTNTGELFF

j_call: TRBJ2-6
d_call: NA
clone_size: NA
v_call: TRBV13
cdr3_nt: TGTGCCAGCAGCCCCGAGGAGCACTACTCTGGGGCCAACGTCCTGACTTTC
cdr3_aa: CASSPEEHYSGANVLTF

j_call: TRBJ1-1
d_call: NA
clone_size: NA
v_call: TRBV7-3
cdr3_nt: TGTGCCAGCAGCTTAAGAGGGACCGAAGCTTTCTTT
cdr3_aa: CASSLRGTEAFF

j_call: TRBJ1-2
d_call: TRBD1
clone_size: NA
v_call: TRBV23-1
cdr3_nt: TGCGCCAGCAGTCAATCGGGGGACAGGGATCCAACAAGAGGCTACACCTTC
cdr3_aa: CASSQSGDRDPTRGYTF

j_call: TRBJ2-7
d_call: NA
clone_size: NA
v_call: TRBV5-1
cdr3_nt: TGCGCCAGCAGCTTGATTCCTATCGGCCGCGTTGGCGAGCAGTACTTC
cdr3_aa: CASSLIPIGRVGEQYF

j_call: TRBJ1-1
d_call: NA
clone_size: NA
v_call: TRBV11-3
cdr3_nt: TGTGCCAGCAGCTTAGGGGGGTCGAACACTGAAGCTTTCTTT
cdr3_aa: CASSLGGSNTEAFF

j_call: TRBJ1-1
d_call: NA
clone_size: NA
v_call: TRBV2
cdr3_nt: TGTGCCAGCAGTCGACTGACGTACGACACGATCATGAACACTGAAGCTTTCTTT
cdr3_aa: CASSRLTYDTIMNTEAFF

j_call: TRBJ2-2
d_call: TRBD1
clone_size: NA
v_call: TRBV5-6
cdr3_nt: TGTGCCAGCAGCCCAAGGACAGGGTATGTCACCGGGGAGCTGTTTTTT
cdr3_aa: CASSPRTGYVTGELFF

j_call: TRBJ2-5
d_call: NA
clone_size: NA
v_call: TRBV7-8
cdr3_nt: TGTGCCAGCAGCTCGTACAGGGTATTGGAGACCCAGTACTTC
cdr3_aa: CASSSYRVLETQYF

j_call: TRBJ1-2
d_call: NA
clone_size: NA
v_call: TRBV4-1
cdr3_nt: TGCGCCAGCAGCCAAGAGCGTCAATACAGCGATGGCTACACCTTC
cdr3_aa: CASSQERQYSDGYTF

j_call: TRBJ2-7
d_call: NA
clone_size: NA
v_call: TRBV11-2
cdr3_nt: TGTGCCAGCAGCTTAGGTATAGGGAGCTCCTACGAGCAGTACTTC
cdr3_aa: CASSLGIGSSYEQYF

j_call: TRBJ2-7
d_call: TRBD2
clone_size: once
v_call: TRBV7-8
cdr3_nt: TGTGCCAGCAGCCTCAAGACTAGCGGCCGCTCCTACGAGCAGTACTTC
cdr3_aa: CASSLKTSGRSYEQYF

j_call: TRBJ1-1
d_call: NA
clone_size: NA
v_call: TRBV6-6
cdr3_nt: TGTGCCAGCACAAGGTTGAGGGCCAGAGGCACTGAAGCTTTCTTT
cdr3_aa: CASTRLRARGTEAFF

j_call: TRBJ1-2
d_call: NA
clone_size: NA
v_call: TRBV19
cdr3_nt: TGTGCCAGTAGTATAGAGATTACAGGGAACTATGGCTACACCTTC
cdr3_aa: CASSIEITGNYGYTF

j_call: TRBJ2-7
d_call: NA
clone_size: NA
v_call: TRBV5-1
cdr3_nt: TGCGCCAGCAGCCTCGATCCGGATCTCACCTACGAGCAGTACTTC
cdr3_aa: CASSLDPDLTYEQYF

j_call: TRBJ1-3
d_call: NA
clone_size: NA
v_call: TRBV9
cdr3_nt: TGTGCCAGCAGCGTATCAGGGTCTGGAAACACCATATATTTT
cdr3_aa: CASSVSGSGNTIYF

j_call: TRBJ2-1
d_call: NA
clone_size: NA
v_call: TRBV9
cdr3_nt: TGTGCCAGCAGCGTAGCGGCAGGGGACAATGAGCAGTTCTTC
cdr3_aa: CASSVAAGDNEQFF

j_call: TRBJ2-2
d_call: TRBD2
clone_size: NA
v_call: TRBV5-1
cdr3_nt: TGCGCCAGCAGCTTTGGACTAGCGGGCTCCACCGGGGAGCTGTTTTTT
cdr3_aa: CASSFGLAGSTGELFF

j_call: TRBJ1-6
d_call: NA
clone_size: NA
v_call: TRBV5-1
cdr3_nt: TGCGCCAGCAGCTTGAACAGAGATAATTCACCCCTCCACTTT
cdr3_aa: CASSLNRDNSPLHF

j_call: TRBJ2-7
d_call: NA
clone_size: NA
v_call: TRBV30
cdr3_nt: TGTGCCTGGAGTCTCGGACCCCGAGGGCAGTACTTC
cdr3_aa: CAWSLGPRGQYF

j_call: TRBJ1-1
d_call: NA
clone_size: NA
v_call: TRBV9
cdr3_nt: TGTGCCAGCAGCGTAGGCTCGATGAACACTGAAGCTTTCTTT
cdr3_aa: CASSVGSMNTEAFF

j_call: TRBJ1-1
d_call: NA
clone_size: NA
v_call: TRBV4-2
cdr3_nt: TGTGCCAGCAGCCAACCAAACAAGCGATCTGAAGCTTTCTTT
cdr3_aa: CASSQPNKRSEAFF

j_call: TRBJ2-3
d_call: NA
clone_size: NA
v_call: TRBV18
cdr3_nt: TGTGCCAGCTCACCACCGGGGCGGGGAGATACGCAGTATTTT
cdr3_aa: CASSPPGRGDTQYF

j_call: TRBJ2-4
d_call: NA
clone_size: NA
v_call: TRBV28
cdr3_nt: TGTGCCAGCAGCTGGGACAAAATAGCCAAAAACATTCAGTACTTC
cdr3_aa: CASSWDKIAKNIQYF

j_call: TRBJ1-4
d_call: NA
clone_size: few
v_call: TRBV19
cdr3_nt: TGTGCCAGTAGGTCCAGGGGAGAAGGAGAAAAACTGTTTTTT
cdr3_aa: CASRSRGEGEKLFF

j_call: TRBJ1-2
d_call: NA
clone_size: medium-sized
v_call: TRBV19
cdr3_nt: TGTGCCAGTAGTATAGCCCCGGGGGAGTACGGCTACACCTTC
cdr3_aa: CASSIAPGEYGYTF

j_call: TRBJ2-1
d_call: NA
clone_size: large
v_call: TRBV27
cdr3_nt: TGTGCCAGCAGTTGGAGCGCCTTGTGGGATGAGCAGTTCTTC
cdr3_aa: CASSWSALWDEQFF

j_call: TRBJ2-1
d_call: NA
clone_size: NA
v_call: TRBV19
cdr3_nt: TGTGCCACTGAGCATACTTCCTACAATGAGCAGTTCTTC
cdr3_aa: CATEHTSYNEQFF

j_call: TRBJ2-1
d_call: TRBD1
clone_size: NA
v_call: TRBV7-2
cdr3_nt: TGTGCCAGCAGCGGGCCCAGGACAGGGCCTGGTAATGAGCAGTTCTTC
cdr3_aa: CASSGPRTGPGNEQFF

j_call: TRBJ1-6
d_call: NA
clone_size: NA
v_call: TRBV7-2
cdr3_nt: TGTGCCAGCAGCTTCAGGGGTTCTGATTCACCCCTCCACTTT
cdr3_aa: CASSFRGSDSPLHF

j_call: TRBJ1-5
d_call: NA
clone_size: NA
v_call: TRBV5-1
cdr3_nt: TGCGCCAGCAGCCCAGGAAACAATCAGCCCCAGCATTTT
cdr3_aa: CASSPGNNQPQHF

j_call: TRBJ2-3
d_call: NA
clone_size: NA
v_call: TRBV7-3
cdr3_nt: TGTGCCAGCAGCGGCCTCGGGGGCACAGATACGCAGTATTTT
cdr3_aa: CASSGLGGTDTQYF

j_call: TRBJ2-7
d_call: NA
clone_size: NA
v_call: TRBV5-6
cdr3_nt: TGTGCCAGCAGTTTGGACTACGAGCAGTACTTC
cdr3_aa: CASSLDYEQYF

j_call: TRBJ2-5
d_call: NA
clone_size: NA
v_call: TRBV28
cdr3_nt: TGTGCCAGCGAGTGGGGGTCAGGGAGGAGAGAGACCCAGTACTTC
cdr3_aa: CASEWGSGRRETQYF

j_call: TRBJ2-3
d_call: NA
clone_size: NA
v_call: TRBV15
cdr3_nt: TGTGCCACCAGCTCCGAGGGAACAGATACGCAGTATTTT
cdr3_aa: CATSSEGTDTQYF